Listed below are T cell receptor beta chains from one sample, sequenced in a study of cytomegalovirus exposure and HLA in healthy donors. Generated by immunoSEQ multiplex PCR, the TCRdb table keeps only in-frame clones and is missing some. The sample lists 150,000 to 200,000 clones, approximately 65% seen once, with just under 3% in the top ten. Sequencing used PBMCs. Every receptor here comes from a middle-aged man in good health and CMV-seronegative. The CDR3 runs from the conserved cysteine through the conserved F or W. A D gene is named only where the DNA matches it firmly. Size is omitted from some rows. Given values are once, few, many or a class for expanded clones.

size: .; V: TRBV7-9; D: TRBD1; length: 14; J: TRBJ1-1; DNA: TGTGCCAGCAGCCTGCAGGGGGGGAACACTGAAGCTTTCTTT; CDR3: CASSLQGGNTEAFF
size: .; V: TRBV9; D: .; length: 14; J: TRBJ2-7; DNA: TGTGCCAGCAGCGTAGCAGCGAGATCCTACGAGCAGTACTTC; CDR3: CASSVAARSYEQYF
size: once; V: TRBV2; D: .; length: 14; J: TRBJ1-6; DNA: TGTGCCAGCAGGGAGGATCCCCCAAATTCACCCCTCCACTTT; CDR3: CASREDPPNSPLHF
size: .; V: TRBV18; D: TRBD1; length: 19; J: TRBJ2-3; DNA: TGTGCCAGCTCACCACCGTATAGTAGAAGGACAGGGTTGACAGATACGCAGTATTTT; CDR3: CASSPPYSRRTGLTDTQYF
size: few; V: TRBV6-6; D: .; length: 11; J: TRBJ1-1; DNA: TGTGCCGGACGGGGGAACACTGAAGCTTTCTTT; CDR3: CAGRGNTEAFF
size: .; V: TRBV2; D: TRBD2; length: 15; J: TRBJ2-1; DNA: TGTGCCAGCAGTGAAGTAACTAGCGGGAGTGATGAGCAGTTCTTC; CDR3: CASSEVTSGSDEQFF
size: .; V: TRBV28; D: TRBD1; length: 16; J: TRBJ1-1; DNA: TGTGCCAGCAGTCCGCCTCGACAGGGCGGAGGGACTGAAGCCTTCTTT; CDR3: CASSPPRQGGGTEAFF
size: few; V: TRBV9; D: .; length: 17; J: TRBJ1-4; DNA: TGTGCCAGCAGCTTCGGGACACCCTCTCTCCCTAATGAAAAACTGTTTTTT; CDR3: CASSFGTPSLPNEKLFF
size: .; V: TRBV7-9; D: TRBD1; length: 16; J: TRBJ1-4; DNA: TGTGCCAGCAGCTTAGGACAGGGCCTTAATAATGAAAAACTGTTTTTT; CDR3: CASSLGQGLNNEKLFF
size: few; V: TRBV11-2; D: TRBD1; length: 16; J: TRBJ2-7; DNA: TGTGCCAGCAGCTCCGTACAGGCAGGGGGCAGTTACGAGCAGTACTTC; CDR3: CASSSVQAGGSYEQYF
size: .; V: TRBV5-1; D: .; length: 13; J: TRBJ2-3; DNA: TGCGCCAGCAGGACTGGGACACCAGATACGCAGTATTTT; CDR3: CASRTGTPDTQYF
size: .; V: TRBV19; D: TRBD1; length: 16; J: TRBJ1-6; DNA: TGTGCCAGTAGTTCGACGACAGGGGGCCATAATTCACCCCTCCACTTT; CDR3: CASSSTTGGHNSPLHF
size: .; V: TRBV6-6; D: TRBD1; length: 15; J: TRBJ2-7; DNA: TGTGCCAGCAGTCCTCGACAGGGGGCCGCCTACGAGCAGTACTTC; CDR3: CASSPRQGAAYEQYF
size: few; V: TRBV28; D: TRBD2; length: 15; J: TRBJ2-7; DNA: TGTGCCAGCAGCTCCGGGACTAGCGGCTCCTACGAGCAGTACTTC; CDR3: CASSSGTSGSYEQYF
size: .; V: TRBV29-1; D: TRBD2; length: 14; J: TRBJ2-3; DNA: TGCAGCTCCCAGACTAGCGGATACACAGATACGCAGTATTTT; CDR3: CSSQTSGYTDTQYF
size: .; V: TRBV7-2; D: .; length: 15; J: TRBJ1-5; DNA: TGTGCCAGCAGCCCCCCCGGGGGAATCAATCAGCCCCAGCATTTT; CDR3: CASSPPGGINQPQHF
size: .; V: TRBV28; D: TRBD1; length: 14; J: TRBJ1-1; DNA: TGTGCCAGCAGGACAGAGGACAGGTCTATATCAGCTTTCTTT; CDR3: CASRTEDRSISAFF
size: .; V: TRBV29-1; D: .; length: 15; J: TRBJ2-2; DNA: TGCAGCGTTGAAGATCCGGCCAGGGTGACCGGGGAGCTGTTTTTT; CDR3: CSVEDPARVTGELFF
size: .; V: TRBV19; D: .; length: 15; J: TRBJ1-2; DNA: TGTGCCAGTAGAGAGCGGGGAGCTCTTAACTATGGCTACACCTTC; CDR3: CASRERGALNYGYTF
size: once; V: TRBV19; D: .; length: 14; J: TRBJ1-5; DNA: TGTGCCAGTAGCCCGGGCGGGGGCAATCAGCCCCAGCATTTT; CDR3: CASSPGGGNQPQHF
size: .; V: TRBV5-6; D: TRBD2; length: 19; J: TRBJ2-1; DNA: TGTGCCAGCAGCCACAACTCAAGACGGGCTAGCGGGAGGACTAATGAGCAGTTCTTC; CDR3: CASSHNSRRASGRTNEQFF
size: .; V: TRBV6-1; D: .; length: 15; J: TRBJ1-6; DNA: TGTGCCAGCAGCGTCGGGCGGGCCTATAATTCACCCCTCCACTTT; CDR3: CASSVGRAYNSPLHF
size: few; V: TRBV7-2; D: TRBD2; length: 16; J: TRBJ2-3; DNA: TGTGCCAGCAGCACCGGGACTAGCGGGAGCACAGATACGCAGTATTTT; CDR3: CASSTGTSGSTDTQYF
size: .; V: TRBV28; D: .; length: 13; J: TRBJ1-1; DNA: TGTGCCAGCAGCGTAACGGGGGTCGGGGAAGCTTTCTTT; CDR3: CASSVTGVGEAFF
size: .; V: TRBV2; D: TRBD2; length: 15; J: TRBJ2-5; DNA: TGTGCCAGCAGTGCTCCGCGGGGGGGACAAGAGACCCAGTACTTC; CDR3: CASSAPRGGQETQYF
size: once; V: TRBV5-1; D: .; length: 15; J: TRBJ1-2; DNA: TGCGCCAGCAGCTTGGGATGGGCTCAGGGCTATGGCTACACCTTC; CDR3: CASSLGWAQGYGYTF
size: .; V: TRBV7-2; D: .; length: 17; J: TRBJ1-2; DNA: TGTGCCAGCAGCCTCAGGCCGGCAGGACAATCTGAGTATGGCTACACCTTC; CDR3: CASSLRPAGQSEYGYTF
size: .; V: TRBV6-5; D: TRBD2; length: 16; J: TRBJ2-1; DNA: TGTGCCAGCAGTTACTCGAAAGCGGGAGGGTACAATGAGCAGTTCTTC; CDR3: CASSYSKAGGYNEQFF
size: .; V: TRBV7-9; D: .; length: 15; J: TRBJ2-6; DNA: TGTGCCAGCAGCTTAGTTGCGTCTGGGGCCAACGTCCTGACTTTC; CDR3: CASSLVASGANVLTF
size: .; V: TRBV7-9; D: TRBD1; length: 15; J: TRBJ1-2; DNA: TGTGCCAGCAGCTTCCTGACAGGGGGAATCGGTGGCTACACCTTC; CDR3: CASSFLTGGIGGYTF
size: .; V: TRBV12-5; D: .; length: 15; J: TRBJ2-7; DNA: TGTGCTAGTGGTTTGGTACAGGGCGGAGCCTACGAGCAGTACTTC; CDR3: CASGLVQGGAYEQYF